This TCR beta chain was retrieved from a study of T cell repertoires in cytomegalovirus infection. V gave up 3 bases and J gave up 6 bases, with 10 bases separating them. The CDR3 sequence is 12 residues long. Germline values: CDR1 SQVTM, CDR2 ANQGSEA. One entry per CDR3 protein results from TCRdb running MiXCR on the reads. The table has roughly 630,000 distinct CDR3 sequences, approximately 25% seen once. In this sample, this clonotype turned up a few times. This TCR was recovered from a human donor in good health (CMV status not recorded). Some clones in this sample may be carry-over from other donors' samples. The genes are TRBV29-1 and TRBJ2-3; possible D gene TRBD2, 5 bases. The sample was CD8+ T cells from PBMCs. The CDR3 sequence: CSVEVTGDTQYF. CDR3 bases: TGCAGCGTTGAGGTTACGGGGGATACGCAGTATTTT.